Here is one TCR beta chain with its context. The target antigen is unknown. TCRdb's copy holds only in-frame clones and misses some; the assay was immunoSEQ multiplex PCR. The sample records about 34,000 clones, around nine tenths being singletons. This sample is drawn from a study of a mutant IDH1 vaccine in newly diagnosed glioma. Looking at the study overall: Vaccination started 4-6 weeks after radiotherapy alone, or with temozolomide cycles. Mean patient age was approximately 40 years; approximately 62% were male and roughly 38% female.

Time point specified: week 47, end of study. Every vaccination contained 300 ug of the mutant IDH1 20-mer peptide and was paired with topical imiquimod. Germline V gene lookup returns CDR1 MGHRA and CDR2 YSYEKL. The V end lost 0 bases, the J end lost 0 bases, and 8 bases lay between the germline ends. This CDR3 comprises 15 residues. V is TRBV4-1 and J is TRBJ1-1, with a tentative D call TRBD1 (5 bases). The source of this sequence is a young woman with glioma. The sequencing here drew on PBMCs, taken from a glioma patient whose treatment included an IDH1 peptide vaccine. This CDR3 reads CASSQERQLNTEAFF. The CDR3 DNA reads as TGCGCCAGCAGCCAAGAGCGACAGCTGAACACTGAAGCTTTCTTT.